The 8 T cell receptor beta chains below all came from one sample that was sequenced in a study of CD8 T cells in ankylosing spondylitis. TCRdb re-derived calls from the 5' RACE reads in MiXCR, one entry per CDR3 protein. The table has about 170,000 distinct CDR3 sequences, around 18% seen once. The sequencing sample was made of blood, either unsorted or a sorted T cell fraction (not recorded which). These receptors were taken from a male donor with ankylosing spondylitis or in good health (not recorded which).

Comment on this clonotype: Possible read error: a much larger clone is one base away. The rearrangement links TRBV5-1 to TRBJ1-2; unclear D gene. Germline loops: CDR1 SGHRS, CDR2 YFSETQ. This CDR3 region has 12 residues. The chain's CDR3 is CANSLDVSGYTF. In nucleotides, the CDR3 is TGCGCCAACAGCTTGGACGTTAGTGGCTACACCTTC.

This clonotype was counted many times. This chain joins TRBV29-1 and TRBJ2-1; the D gene is possibly TRBD2 (5 bases). CDR3 size: 13 residues. Germline V gene data show CDR1 as SQVTM and CDR2 as ANQGSEA. V gave up 2 bases and J gave up 8 bases, with 13 bases separating them. The CDR3 here is CSVEPWAGDEQFF. In nucleotides, the CDR3 is TGCAGCGTTGAACCATGGGCCGGGGATGAGCAGTTCTTC.

This clonotype showed up just a few times. The chain is built from TRBV6-1 and TRBJ2-7, with 11 bases that match TRBD2. This CDR3 has 16 amino acids. Trimming at V came to 1 base and at J to 5 bases, leaving 7 bases not matched to a gene. Per the germline V gene, CDR1 is MNHNS and CDR2 is SASEGT. CDR3: CASSEDTSGSFNEQYF. The CDR3 DNA follows: TGTGCCAGCAGTGAAGACACTAGCGGGAGTTTCAACGAGCAGTACTTC.

This clonotype was recorded at least ten times. The chain joins TRBV20-1 to TRBJ2-7; 9 bases line up with TRBD2. This CDR3 is built from 13 residues. V lost 8 bases, J lost 1 base, and 6 bases stayed unmatched. Germline CDR1 is DFQATT and CDR2 is SNEGSKA (reference sequence). DNA of the CDR3: TGCAGTTTCACGGGACTAGCATCCTACGAGCAGTACTTC. Amino acid sequence: CSFTGLASYEQYF.

In this sample, this clonotype turned up a few times. The chain combines TRBV20-1 with TRBJ1-2; D gene unclear. V lost 3 bases, J lost 3 bases, and 11 bases lay in between. This CDR3 contains 13 residues. CDR1 is DFQATT, CDR2 SNEGSKA, per germline (reference sequence). For the CDR3, the DNA is TGCAGTGCTAGTGTCCCAGACCACTATGGCTACACCTTC. This gives the protein CSASVPDHYGYTF.

Many counts were recorded for this clonotype. This chain connects TRBV5-1 to TRBJ1-1, with D maybe TRBD1 (6 bases). The CDR3 spans 15 residues. Germline CDR1 SGHRS, CDR2 YFSETQ. V gave up 2 bases and J gave up 4 bases, with 15 bases separating them. CDR3 nucleotides: TGCGCCAGCAGCTTTCCAACAGGGACGGGCACTGAAGCTTTCTTT. As protein: CASSFPTGTGTEAFF.

This clonotype was counted at least ten times. V is TRBV7-8 and J is TRBJ1-5; tentative D call: TRBD1 (6 bases). From germline, CDR1 is SGHVS and CDR2 FQNEAQ. The CDR3 runs to 18 residues. The ends were cut back, 2 bases at V and 0 bases at J, with 17 bases in the middle. CDR3 bases: TGTGCCAGCAGCTTAATGGAAGGGGGGGCTTTTAGCAATCAGCCCCAGCATTTT. This encodes CASSLMEGGAFSNQPQHF.

The chain uses TRBV5-1 and TRBJ1-2, with D possibly matching TRBD1 (5 bases). Deletions cut 5 bases from V and 2 bases from J, with 16 bases between. This CDR3 comprises 15 residues. Germline loops: CDR1 SGHRS, CDR2 YFSETQ. CDR3 nucleotides: TGCGCCAGCAGTTCGCCAGGGAGGCAGAACTATGGCTACACCTTC. Its protein is CASSSPGRQNYGYTF.